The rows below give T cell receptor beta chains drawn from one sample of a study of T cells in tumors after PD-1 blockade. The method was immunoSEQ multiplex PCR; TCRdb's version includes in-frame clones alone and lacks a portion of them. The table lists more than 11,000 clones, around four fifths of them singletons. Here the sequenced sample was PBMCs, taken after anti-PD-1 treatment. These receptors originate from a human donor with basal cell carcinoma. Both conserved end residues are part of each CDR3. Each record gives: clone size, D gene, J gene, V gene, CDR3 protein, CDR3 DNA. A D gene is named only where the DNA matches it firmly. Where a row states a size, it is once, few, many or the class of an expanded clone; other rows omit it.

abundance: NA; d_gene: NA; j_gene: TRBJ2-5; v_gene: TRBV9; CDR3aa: CASSVDTGRGETQYF; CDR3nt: TGTGCCAGCAGCGTAGACACAGGGAGAGGAGAGACCCAGTACTTC
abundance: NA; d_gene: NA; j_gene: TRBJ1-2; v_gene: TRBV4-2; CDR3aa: CASSQGGGNGYTF; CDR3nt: TGTGCCAGCAGCCAAGGGGGGGGGAATGGCTACACCTTC
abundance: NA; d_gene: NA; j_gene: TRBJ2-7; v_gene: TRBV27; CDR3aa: CASRGESKGYEQYF; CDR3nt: TGTGCCAGCAGGGGGGAAAGTAAGGGCTACGAGCAGTACTTC
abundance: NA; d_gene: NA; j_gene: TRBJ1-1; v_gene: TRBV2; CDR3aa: CASRGLRGLRGTEAFF; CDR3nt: TGTGCCAGCAGGGGGCTTAGGGGACTCCGGGGCACTGAAGCTTTCTTT
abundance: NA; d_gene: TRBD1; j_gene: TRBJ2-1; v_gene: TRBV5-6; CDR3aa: CASSLEVSTGAYNEQFF; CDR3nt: TGTGCCAGCAGCTTGGAGGTTAGTACAGGGGCGTACAATGAGCAGTTCTTC
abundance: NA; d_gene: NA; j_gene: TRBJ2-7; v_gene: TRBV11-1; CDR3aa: CASSSASRVGHEQYF; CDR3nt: TGTGCCAGCAGCTCGGCCTCGCGGGTAGGCCACGAGCAGTACTTC
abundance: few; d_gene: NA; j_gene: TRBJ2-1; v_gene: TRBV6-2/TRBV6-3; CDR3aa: CASSYLGSSYNEQFF; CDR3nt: TGTGCCAGCAGTTACTTGGGGAGCTCCTACAATGAGCAGTTCTTC
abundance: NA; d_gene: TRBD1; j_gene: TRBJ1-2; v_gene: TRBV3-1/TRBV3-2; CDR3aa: CASSLQGADYYGYTF; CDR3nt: TGTGCCAGCAGCCTCCAGGGGGCGGATTACTATGGCTACACCTTC
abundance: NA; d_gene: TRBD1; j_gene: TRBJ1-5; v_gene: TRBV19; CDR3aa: CASSFTGGQPQHF; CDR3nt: TGTGCCAGTAGTTTCACAGGGGGACAGCCCCAGCATTTT
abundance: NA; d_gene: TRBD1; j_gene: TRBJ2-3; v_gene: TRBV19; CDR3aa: CASSLQGKLGTDTQYF; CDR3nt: TGTGCCAGTAGCCTACAGGGGAAATTGGGCACAGATACGCAGTATTTT
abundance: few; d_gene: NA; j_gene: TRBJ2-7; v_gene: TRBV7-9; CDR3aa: CASSLVAYEQYF; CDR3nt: TGTGCCAGCAGCCTTGTAGCCTACGAGCAGTACTTC
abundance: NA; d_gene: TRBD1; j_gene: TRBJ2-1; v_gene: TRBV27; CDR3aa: CASSGLQGQGSYNEQFF; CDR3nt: TGTGCCAGCAGTGGGCTTCAGGGACAGGGCTCCTACAATGAGCAGTTCTTC
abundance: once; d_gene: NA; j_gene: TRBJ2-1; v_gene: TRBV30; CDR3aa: CAWDRGNEQFF; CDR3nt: TGTGCCTGGGATAGGGGGAATGAGCAGTTCTTC
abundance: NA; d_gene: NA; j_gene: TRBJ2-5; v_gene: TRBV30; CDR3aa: CAWSVDARSGETQYF; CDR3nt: TGTGCCTGGAGTGTAGATGCTAGATCGGGCGAGACCCAGTACTTC
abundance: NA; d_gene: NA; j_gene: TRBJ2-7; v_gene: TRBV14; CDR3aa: CASSTTGTSSEQYF; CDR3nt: TGTGCCAGCAGTACGACCGGGACATCCAGCGAGCAGTACTTC
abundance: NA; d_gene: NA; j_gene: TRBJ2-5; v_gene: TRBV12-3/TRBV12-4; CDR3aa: CASRDWGRETQYF; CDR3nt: TGTGCCAGCAGGGATTGGGGGAGGGAGACCCAGTACTTC
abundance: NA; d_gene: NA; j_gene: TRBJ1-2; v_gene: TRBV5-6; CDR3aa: CASSRGFGGYTF; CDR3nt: TGTGCCAGCAGCCGGGGCTTCGGTGGCTACACCTTC
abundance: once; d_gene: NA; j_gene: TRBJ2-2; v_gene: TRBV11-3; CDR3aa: CASSLTLNTGELFF; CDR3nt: TGTGCCAGCAGCTTGACTCTTAACACCGGGGAGCTGTTTTTT
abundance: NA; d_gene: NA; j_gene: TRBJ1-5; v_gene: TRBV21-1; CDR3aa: CASKVRPQHF; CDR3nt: TGTGCCAGCAAGGTCCGGCCCCAGCATTTT
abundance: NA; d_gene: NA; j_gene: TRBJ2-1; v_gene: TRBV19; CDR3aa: CATIPGEGYNEQFF; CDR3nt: TGTGCCACCATCCCGGGAGAGGGGTACAATGAGCAGTTCTTC
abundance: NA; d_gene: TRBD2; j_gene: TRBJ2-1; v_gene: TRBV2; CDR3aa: CASRATSGGAVEQFF; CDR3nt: TGTGCCAGCAGAGCGACTAGCGGGGGGGCGGTTGAGCAGTTCTTC
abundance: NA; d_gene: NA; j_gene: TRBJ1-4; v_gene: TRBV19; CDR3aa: CASSITGTGNEKLFF; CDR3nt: TGTGCCAGTAGTATAACCGGGACCGGGAATGAAAAACTGTTTTTT